This entry concerns a single TCR beta chain. The table lists this clone with a few counts. What antigen it recognizes has not been identified. No base quality values were provided; no much bigger clone lies one nucleotide off. These data belong to a study of radiation and T cells in renal cell carcinoma (dated by TCRdb to between 2020 and 2021). About the full investigation: TCR beta sequencing covered 53 samples in total, comprising about 26 tumors and 27 peripheral blood samples. The final blood draw took place at 4 weeks after radiation, the same time as nephrectomy. In the 55 or so samples combined, 4 million to 5 million unique CDR3 nucleotide sequences were found, encoding 2,658,974 unique CDR3 amino acid sequences. What the research found in general, with its limitations: Because the trial had a single-armed design, the trial could not examine how radiation dose or scheduling affected the TCR repertoire. Top tumor clonotypes rose in blood from baseline to 2 weeks post-radiation, then contracted by 4 weeks, suggesting transient expansion of tumor-resident clones. Tracking of blood repertoire dynamics stopped at less than 5 weeks after treatment, with no follow-up past that point. Because pretreatment tumor biopsies were not available, the study could not determine whether clonotypes were already present within the tumor at baseline.

This sample's time point label indicates: blood 4 weeks post-SBRT, at nephrectomy. The sample's treatment or condition label, decoded: 15 Gy SBRT to primary tumor, nephrectomy 4 weeks later. The samples were drawn from a clinical trial, where primary renal cell carcinomas were treated with 15 Gy of stereotactic body radiation therapy and then removed by nephrectomy 4 weeks afterward. To follow tumor-enriched clonotypes, peripheral blood was collected serially from radiation-treated patients at baseline and again at 2 weeks and 4 weeks after SBRT. Every patient's renal cell carcinoma showed clear cell pathology. The QIAamp DNA Blood Mini Kit (Qiagen) was used to prepare genomic DNA for TCR sequencing. Samples were included in the analyses only if all quality control checks were passed. Following the manufacturer's recommendations, the immunoSEQ kit was used to generate TCR beta libraries from genomic DNA. For library preparation, a first multiplex PCR was performed with proprietary primers, followed by a second PCR in which unique barcodes were added, and bead cleanups were performed after each round. A positive control reaction and a negative control reaction, both provided in the kit, were run with every batch of samples. The final libraries were assessed on an Agilent 4200 TapeStation D1000 ScreenTape, pooled by volume, and quantified by qPCR. Sequencing was performed on an Illumina NextSeq500 with a MidOutput 150-cycle cartridge, and 156 Read1 and 15 Index1 cycles were run with kit custom primers. The pooled library was loaded at 0.75 to 1 pM, and roughly 18% PhiX control was spiked in. The original pipeline was this. Vendor-processed data were analyzed in R, and a clonotype was defined as all T cells sharing the same CDR3 nucleotide sequence. In the clone abundance analyses, frequencies were normalized to the 10,000 most abundant clones in each sample. Before analysis, public T cell clones were removed, and these numbered fewer than five per sample on average. Tumor-enriched and baseline blood-enriched clonotypes were defined by at least a 32-fold difference in abundance between compartments. A beta-binomial differential abundance model was used to identify clonotypes that expanded or contracted between blood time points. The Baroni-Urbani and Buser coefficient was used to measure tumor-blood repertoire similarity, and groups were compared with two-tailed Wilcoxon tests in R. Held by TCRdb, this immuneACCESS table contains in-frame sequences only and omits some clones. Under half of the omission traces to an unresolved V gene where checked; the cause of the rest is unknown. D and trimming were read from the DNA, whereas the V and J calls and clone size are those reported in that table. The sample profile shows some 78,000 clones; 80% to 90% of them were found once. The ten largest clones take up approximately 6.2% of the sample.

The CDR1 and CDR2 encoded by the germline V gene are SGDLS and YYNGEE. V is shortened by 0 bases, J by 2 bases, and the region joining them spans 11 bases. The cysteine opens and the phenylalanine closes a CDR3 of 15 amino acids. Only the CDR3 DNA is retained, 45 bases long and in frame from the first base. The TCR comes from an older woman with renal cell carcinoma. Source: blood, taken from a patient whose treatment included radiotherapy and nephrectomy. In this chain, TRBV9 is recombined with TRBJ2-5, with the D gene not confidently named. The CDR3 in this case is CASSVATGLQETQYF. The DNA sequence is as follows: TGTGCCAGCAGCGTAGCGACCGGTCTGCAAGAGACCCAGTACTTC.